These 21 T cell receptor beta chains share one sample of origin, sequenced in a study of blood T cell repertoires in COVID-19. The protocol was immunoSEQ multiplex PCR, while the TCRdb copy is restricted to in-frame clones and leaves out a portion. The table shows roughly 220,000 clones, with roughly nine tenths occurring only once. Material for sequencing was PBMCs or T cells enriched from blood (not recorded which). The receptors originated from a young woman in a cohort exposed to, infected with or recovered from COVID-19 (not recorded which).

V usage is TRBV2 and J usage is TRBJ1-2; 10 nucleotides line up with TRBD1. V shed 3 bases, J shed 4 bases, and the junction held 5 bases outside the gene matches. The CDR3 is 15 residues long. Germline-derived CDR1 and CDR2 are SNHLY and FYNNEI. CDR3 nucleotides: TGTGCCAGCAGTGAGGACAGGGGGACATTCTATGGCTACACCTTC. Translation gives CASSEDRGTFYGYTF. Full variable domain (remainder filled in from reference TRBV2 and TRBJ1-2): EPEVTQTPSHQVTQMGQEVILRCVPISNHLYFYWYRQILGQKVEFLVSFYNNEISEKSEIFDDQFSVERPDGSNFTLKIRSTKLEDSAMYFCASSEDRGTFYGYTFGSGTRLTVV.

J is TRBJ1-1 and V is TRBV5-6; 7 nucleotides agree with TRBD1. Germline V CDR1 and CDR2: SGHDT, YYEEEE. This CDR3 spans 13 amino acids. Trimming cost V 5 bases and J 4 bases; bases outside gene matches: 5. CDR3 residues: CASRVAGGTEAFF. The DNA for the CDR3 is TGTGCCAGCAGGGTGGCAGGGGGCACTGAAGCTTTCTTT.

The J gene is TRBJ1-3, the V gene TRBV24-1; 7 bases match TRBD1. The CDR3 extends over 15 amino acids. The J segment lost 4 bases and the V segment lost 5 bases, leaving 7 bases of the junction unmatched. Germline V gene lookup returns CDR1 KGHDR and CDR2 SFDVKD. The CDR3 is CATSASGTVGNTIYF. CDR3 sequence (DNA): TGTGCCACCAGTGCCTCCGGGACAGTGGGAAACACCATATATTTT.

This chain uses TRBV10-1 with TRBJ2-1; a possible D gene is TRBD2 (5 bases). The V gene's germline CDR1 is WNHNN and CDR2 SYGVQD (reference sequence). This CDR3 region has 15 residues. The V and J ends lost 0 bases and 8 bases respectively, with 14 bases between them. The CDR3 DNA reads TGCGCCAGCAGTGAGTCAATGGATCGGGGTGATGAGCAGTTCTTC. This gives the protein CASSESMDRGDEQFF.

The V and J genes are TRBV11-1 and TRBJ2-5; D may be TRBD1 (6 bases). Deletions cut 3 bases from V and 3 bases from J, with 14 bases between. The CDR3 is made up of 15 amino acids. The germline V gene encodes CDR1 SGHAT and CDR2 FQDESV (reference sequence). The CDR3 sequence: CASSLQQGVEETQYF. As DNA, the CDR3 is TGTGCCAGCAGCTTGCAACAGGGTGTGGAAGAGACCCAGTACTTC.

The J gene is TRBJ1-1, the V gene TRBV11-2; D is ambiguous. Germline CDR1 reads SGHAT; CDR2 reads FQNNGV. The V gene lost 2 bases and the J gene lost 4 bases, with 8 bases spanning the gap. The CDR3 length is 13 residues. CDR3 in amino acids: CASSLSEGTEAFF. The CDR3 DNA reads as TGTGCCAGCAGCTTATCCGAGGGCACTGAAGCTTTCTTT.

The chain joins TRBV5-1 to TRBJ2-1; 8 nucleotides match TRBD2. Germline V gene data show CDR1 as SGHRS and CDR2 as YFSETQ. After removal of 5 bases from V and 4 bases from J, the junction contained 8 bases not matched to a gene. This CDR3 contains 15 residues. CDR3 DNA sequence: TGCGCCAGCAGATCCCGCGGCGGGAGGTACAATGAGCAGTTCTTC. Translation gives CASRSRGGRYNEQFF.

The chain links TRBV7-2 to TRBJ2-7; 10 nucleotides match TRBD1. Germline V gene data show CDR1 as SGHTA and CDR2 as FQGNSA. The CDR3 extends over 17 amino acids. V gave up 4 bases and J gave up 1 base; unmatched junction bases: 10. In nucleotides, the CDR3 is TGTGCCAGCAGCTATAGAGCCGGACAGGGGGGATCCTACGAGCAGTACTTC. Protein sequence: CASSYRAGQGGSYEQYF.

This chain joins TRBV2 and TRBJ2-1; TRBD2 is a possible D gene (5 bases). Germline V gene data show CDR1 as SNHLY and CDR2 as FYNNEI. V lost 4 bases and J 6 bases, leaving 7 bases between the germline ends. This CDR3 is built from 12 residues. The CDR3 DNA reads as TGTGCCAGCAGTGGCGAGGGCAATGAGCAGTTCTTC. Encoded protein: CASSGEGNEQFF.

The chain links TRBV6-5 to TRBJ2-5; 8 nucleotides match TRBD2. The CDR3 extends over 14 amino acids. CDR1 is MNHEY and CDR2 is SVGAGI in the germline V gene. Trimming took 4 bases from V and 1 from J; bases not matched to a gene: 2. The CDR3 DNA sequence: TGTGCCAGCAGTTTCGGACTAGCCCAAGAGACCCAGTACTTC. Amino acids: CASSFGLAQETQYF.

CDR3 sequence (DNA): TGTGCCAGCAGCCCGGGGGGGATCTATGGCTACACCTTC. This gives the protein CASSPGGIYGYTF. J is TRBJ1-2 and V is TRBV3-1 (or the pseudogene TRBV3-2), with a possible D match to TRBD1 (5 bases). The CDR3 spans 13 residues. Germline V gene lookup returns CDR1 LGHDT and CDR2 YNNKEL (reference sequence). Trimming removed 4 bases at V and 4 bases at J, with 10 bases between.

The chain links TRBV2 to TRBJ2-3; TRBD1 matches at 7 bases. The CDR3 has 16 residues. Germline V gives CDR1 SNHLY, CDR2 FYNNEI. The V segment lost 5 bases and the J segment 2 bases; nucleotides outside the gene matches: 10. The CDR3 protein is CASSPLGDSVTDTQYF. DNA for the CDR3: TGTGCCAGCAGTCCCCTCGGGGACAGTGTCACAGATACGCAGTATTTT.

The rearrangement uses TRBV4-1 and TRBJ2-7; D gene unclear. The length of the CDR3 is 14 residues. V lost 2 bases to trimming and J lost 2 bases, with 10 bases between them. CDR1 and CDR2 (germline): MGHRA, YSYEKL. CDR3 bases: TGCGCCAGCAGCCAATGGGCTCAGACCTACGAGCAGTACTTC. Residues: CASSQWAQTYEQYF.

This clone has just one count. The chain combines TRBV13 with TRBJ2-7, with D unresolved. Trimming removed 0 bases at V and 3 bases at J, with 6 bases between. Germline values: CDR1 PRHDT, CDR2 FYEKMQ (reference sequence). This CDR3 comprises 13 residues. CDR3 sequence reads: CASSLGLDYEQYF. In nucleotides, the CDR3 is TGTGCCAGCAGCTTAGGTCTAGACTACGAGCAGTACTTC.

This rearrangement joins TRBV5-4 to TRBJ2-7; D not certain. The V end was cut by 0 bases, the J end by 5 bases, with 21 bases between. CDR1 is SGHNT and CDR2 is YYREEE in the germline V gene (reference sequence). The CDR3 covers 17 residues. The CDR3 sequence: CASSLEGKLRVEDEQYF. For the CDR3, the DNA is TGTGCCAGCAGCTTGGAAGGTAAACTACGAGTAGAGGACGAGCAGTACTTC. Supplemented by reference TRBV5-4 and TRBJ2-7, the full variable domain reads ETGVTQSPTHLIKTRGQQVTLRCSSQSGHNTVSWYQQALGQGPQFIFQYYREEENGRGNFPPRFSGLQFPNYSSELNVNALELDDSALYLCASSLEGKLRVEDEQYFGPGTRLTVT.

The V call is TRBV7-2, the J call TRBJ1-2; 9 positions match TRBD1. The germline V gene encodes CDR1 SGHTA and CDR2 FQGNSA. The CDR3 covers 14 residues. With 2 bases clipped from V and 7 bases from J, the junction kept 5 bases outside the gene matches. CDR3 residues: CASSLRDRESGYTF. The CDR3 DNA is TGTGCCAGCAGCTTACGGGACAGGGAATCTGGCTACACCTTC.

This clone was observed once. The V call is TRBV28, the J call TRBJ2-3; 14 positions match TRBD2. Germline V gene lookup returns CDR1 MDHEN and CDR2 SYDVKM. The junction had 0 bases not matched to a gene; V was cut back by 6 bases and J by 4 bases. This CDR3 has 14 residues. The CDR3 reads CASRTSGGADTQYF. CDR3 bases: TGTGCCAGCAGGACTAGCGGGGGGGCAGATACGCAGTATTTT.

The V call is TRBV11-2, the J call TRBJ2-5, with 11 bases aligning to TRBD2. The CDR3 has 16 residues. The germline V gene has CDR1 SGHAT and CDR2 FQNNGV. V dropped 1 base and J dropped 5; count of bases not matched to a gene: 6. The CDR3 here is CASSLVLAGGRETQYF. Here the CDR3 DNA reads TGTGCCAGCAGCTTAGTTCTAGCGGGGGGCCGGGAGACCCAGTACTTC.

The V call is TRBV29-1, the J call TRBJ1-2; the D gene is possibly TRBD1 (6 bases). V was pared by 4 bases and J by 5 bases, with 14 bases between. Germline CDR1 is SQVTM and CDR2 is ANQGSEA. The CDR3 covers 13 residues. Here the CDR3 DNA reads TGCAGCGTTGTGGTTCAGGGGCTGTATGGCTACACCTTC. Protein product: CSVVVQGLYGYTF. Full variable domain (rest looked up from reference TRBV29-1 and TRBJ1-2): SAVISQKPSRDICQRGTSLTIQCQVDSQVTMMFWYRQQPGQSLTLIATANQGSEATYESGFVIDKFPISRPNLTFSTLTVSNMSPEDSSIYLCSVVVQGLYGYTFGSGTRLTVV.

The chain links TRBV15 to TRBJ1-1, with D unresolved. The length of the CDR3 is 15 residues. CDR1 is LNHNV, CDR2 YYDKDF, per germline (reference sequence). V lost 1 base, J lost 3 bases, and 12 bases lay in between. This CDR3 reads CATSRGSVVDTEAFF. The CDR3 DNA sequence: TGTGCCACCAGCAGAGGTAGTGTTGTGGACACTGAAGCTTTCTTT.

The chain recombines TRBV28 with TRBJ1-5, with 12 bases identical to TRBD1. The germline CDR1 and CDR2 sequences are MDHEN and SYDVKM. The length of the CDR3 is 15 residues. V shed 8 bases and J 8 bases; nucleotides not matched to a gene: 10. The CDR3 reads CASGLGTGGEEPQHF. CDR3 bases: TGTGCCAGCGGACTTGGGACAGGGGGCGAGGAGCCCCAGCATTTT.